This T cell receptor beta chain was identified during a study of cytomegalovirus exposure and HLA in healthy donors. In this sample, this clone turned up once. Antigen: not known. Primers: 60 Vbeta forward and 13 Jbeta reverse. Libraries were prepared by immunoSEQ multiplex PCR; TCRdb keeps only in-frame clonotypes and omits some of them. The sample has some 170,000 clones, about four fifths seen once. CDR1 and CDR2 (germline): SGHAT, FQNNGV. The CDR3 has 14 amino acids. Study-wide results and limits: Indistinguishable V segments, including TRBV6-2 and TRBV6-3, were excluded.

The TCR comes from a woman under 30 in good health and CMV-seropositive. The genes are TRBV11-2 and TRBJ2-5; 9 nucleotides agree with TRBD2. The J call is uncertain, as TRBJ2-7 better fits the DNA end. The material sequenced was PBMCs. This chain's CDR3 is CASITSGGPYEQYF. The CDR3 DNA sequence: TGTGCCAGCATCACAAGCGGGGGGCCCTACGAGCAGTACTTC.